This TCR beta chain was retrieved from a study of molecular identifiers for immune sequencing clone quantification. Study-wide context: Naive CD8 cell RNA, from roughly 20,000 or 100,000 cells, was split five ways in replicates, with four sequenced. Study outcomes and limitations: More than 850,000 naive cells reportedly did not prevent detection of spiked Jurkat TCR RNA from one cell.

V lost 6 bases to trimming and J lost 7 bases, with 16 bases between them. The CDR3 has 13 amino acids. This clonotype came up a few times. Its antigen is not known. Previously published methods and listed TCR primers were used for the bulk TCR libraries. A single record per CDR3 protein comes from TCRdb applying MiXCR to the PCR reads. The table shows about 510,000 distinct CDR3 sequences, with about a quarter occurring only once. Sequencing was carried out using naive CD8+ T cells from blood, with Jurkat cell RNA spiked in. This sample's subset: FACS-sorted CD8+CD4-CCR7+CD45RA+ naive T cells. The clonotype originates from a human donor in good health. Some libraries in this study had Jurkat cell RNA spiked in. The chain joins TRBV12-3 or TRBV12-4 to TRBJ2-7, with TRBD2 as a possible D gene (7 bases). The DNA of the CDR3 is TGTGCCAGCAGCTTTAGGGGGGGGTTTGAGCAGTACTTC. Translation: CASSFRGGFEQYF.